Shown below are 4 T cell receptor beta chains from a single sample sequenced in a study of blood T cell repertoires in COVID-19. The method was immunoSEQ multiplex PCR; TCRdb's version includes in-frame clones alone and lacks a portion of them. Of about half a million clones listed, roughly nine tenths were seen once; the top ten hold just over 8%. Sample: PBMCs or T cells enriched from blood (not recorded which). All receptors come from a woman aged 60 to 75 who had recovered from COVID-19.

The chain links TRBV15 to TRBJ1-4, with D unclear. The length of the CDR3 is 16 residues. With 1 base removed from V and 0 bases from J, the gap between germline ends came to 9 bases. CDR1 LNHNV and CDR2 YYDKDF come from the germline V gene (reference sequence). The CDR3 loop is CATSRGLSSTNEKLFF. The CDR3 region has the DNA TGTGCCACCAGCAGAGGATTAAGCTCAACTAATGAAAAACTGTTTTTT.

This clone was seen only a few times. The chain recombines TRBV7-2 with TRBJ2-3, with 11 bases that match TRBD2. V gave up 4 bases and J gave up 14 bases; unmatched junction bases: 11. Germline CDR1 reads SGHTA; CDR2 reads FQGNSA. The CDR3 length is 14 residues. Written as DNA, the CDR3 is TGTGCCAGCAGCTCTTCTACGACTAGCGGGGTAATGTATTTT. Encoded protein: CASSSSTTSGVMYF.

J is TRBJ2-7 and V is TRBV25-1; tentative D call: TRBD2 (5 bases). Per the germline V gene, CDR1 is MGHDK and CDR2 is SYGVNS. The CDR3 sequence is 14 residues long. The germline V and J ends were trimmed by 3 bases and 4 bases, with 13 bases remaining between them. CDR3 sequence (DNA): TGTGCCAGCAGTGAGTCAGGAGGACGATACGAGCAGTACTTC. Protein: CASSESGGRYEQYF.

CDR3 sequence (DNA): TGTGCCAGCAGTGAAACGCGACTAGCCAAAAACATTCAGTACTTC. It yields the protein CASSETRLAKNIQYF. The gene calls are TRBV2 and TRBJ2-4; D gene uncertain. This CDR3 contains 15 residues. The V gene's germline CDR1 is SNHLY and CDR2 FYNNEI. Trimming removed 2 bases from V and 0 bases from J, with 8 bases in between.